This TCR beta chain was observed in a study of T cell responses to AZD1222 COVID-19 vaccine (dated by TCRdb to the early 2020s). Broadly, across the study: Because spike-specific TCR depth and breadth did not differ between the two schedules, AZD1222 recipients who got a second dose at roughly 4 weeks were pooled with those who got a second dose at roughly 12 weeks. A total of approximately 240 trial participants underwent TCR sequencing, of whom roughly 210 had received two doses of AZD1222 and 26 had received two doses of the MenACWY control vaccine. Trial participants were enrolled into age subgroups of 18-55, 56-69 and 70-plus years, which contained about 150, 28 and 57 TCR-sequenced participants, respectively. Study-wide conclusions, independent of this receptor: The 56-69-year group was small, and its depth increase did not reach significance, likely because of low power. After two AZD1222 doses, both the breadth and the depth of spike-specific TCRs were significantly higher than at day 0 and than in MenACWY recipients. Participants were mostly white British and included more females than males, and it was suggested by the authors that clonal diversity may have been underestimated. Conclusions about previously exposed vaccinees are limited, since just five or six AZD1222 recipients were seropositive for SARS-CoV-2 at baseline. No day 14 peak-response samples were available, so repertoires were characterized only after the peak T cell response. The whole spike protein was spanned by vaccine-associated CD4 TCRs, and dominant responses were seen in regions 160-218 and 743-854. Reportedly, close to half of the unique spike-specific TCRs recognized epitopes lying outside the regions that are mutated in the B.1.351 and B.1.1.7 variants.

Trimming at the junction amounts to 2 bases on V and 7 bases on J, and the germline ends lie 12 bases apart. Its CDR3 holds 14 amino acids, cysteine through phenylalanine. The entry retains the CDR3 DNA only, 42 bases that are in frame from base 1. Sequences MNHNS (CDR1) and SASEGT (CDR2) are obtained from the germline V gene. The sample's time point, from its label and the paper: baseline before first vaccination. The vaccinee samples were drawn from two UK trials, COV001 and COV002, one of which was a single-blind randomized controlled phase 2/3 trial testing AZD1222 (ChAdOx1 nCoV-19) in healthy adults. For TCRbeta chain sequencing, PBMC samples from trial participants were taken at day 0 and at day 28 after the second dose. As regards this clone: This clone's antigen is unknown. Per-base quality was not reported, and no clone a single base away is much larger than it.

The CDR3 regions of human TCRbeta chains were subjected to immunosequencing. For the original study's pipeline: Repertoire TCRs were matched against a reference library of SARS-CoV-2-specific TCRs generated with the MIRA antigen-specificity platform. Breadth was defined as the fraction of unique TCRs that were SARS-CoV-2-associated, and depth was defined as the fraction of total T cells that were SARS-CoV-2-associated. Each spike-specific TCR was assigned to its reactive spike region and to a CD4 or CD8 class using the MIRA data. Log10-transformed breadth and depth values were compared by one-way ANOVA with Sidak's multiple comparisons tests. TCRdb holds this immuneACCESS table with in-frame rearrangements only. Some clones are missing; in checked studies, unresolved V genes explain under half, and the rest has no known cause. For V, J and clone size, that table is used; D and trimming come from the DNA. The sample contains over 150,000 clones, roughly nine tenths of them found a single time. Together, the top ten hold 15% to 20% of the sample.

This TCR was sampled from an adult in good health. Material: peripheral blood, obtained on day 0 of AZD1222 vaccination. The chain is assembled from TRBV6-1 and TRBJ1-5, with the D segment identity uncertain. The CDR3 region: CASSELSWGQPQHF. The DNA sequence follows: TGTGCCAGCAGTGAACTTAGCTGGGGACAGCCCCAGCATTTT.